This paragraph covers one T cell receptor beta chain sequence. Its antigen is unidentified. Using its own MiXCR run on the reads, TCRdb lists one record per CDR3 protein. Here the sample spans 450,000 to 600,000 distinct CDR3 sequences, about 39% being singletons. The sample originates from a study of T cell repertoires in cytomegalovirus infection. Study information: Shared public TCR beta signatures pointed to both CMV infection and a matching HLA type. Findings and limits, study-wide: Clonotypes of TCR beta that were HLA-C-restricted and CMV-specific dominated the ex vivo response. CMV carriers with the relevant HLA were identified by cumulative public TCR beta family frequency.

The material sequenced was cultured PBMCs, taken from culture after CMV antigen stimulation. The clonotype was recovered from a human donor in good health (CMV status not recorded). Some clones in this sample may be carry-over from other donors' samples.

For the CDR3, the DNA is TGTGCCAGCAGTTTACGCGGACAGGGCTTAGGGGGTCAGCCCCAGCATTTT. Protein sequence: CASSLRGQGLGGQPQHF. This chain joins TRBV28 and TRBJ1-5, with 8 nucleotides matching TRBD1. This CDR3 has 17 amino acids. Trimming cost V 2 bases and J 6 bases; bases outside gene matches: 12. Germline V CDR1 and CDR2: MDHEN, SYDVKM. Using reference TRBV28 and TRBJ1-5 for the parts outside the CDR3, the full variable domain is DVKVTQSSRYLVKRTGEKVFLECVQDMDHENMFWYRQDPGLGLRLIYFSYDVKMKEKGDIPEGYSVSREKKERFSLILESASTNQTSMYLCASSLRGQGLGGQPQHFGDGTRLSIL.